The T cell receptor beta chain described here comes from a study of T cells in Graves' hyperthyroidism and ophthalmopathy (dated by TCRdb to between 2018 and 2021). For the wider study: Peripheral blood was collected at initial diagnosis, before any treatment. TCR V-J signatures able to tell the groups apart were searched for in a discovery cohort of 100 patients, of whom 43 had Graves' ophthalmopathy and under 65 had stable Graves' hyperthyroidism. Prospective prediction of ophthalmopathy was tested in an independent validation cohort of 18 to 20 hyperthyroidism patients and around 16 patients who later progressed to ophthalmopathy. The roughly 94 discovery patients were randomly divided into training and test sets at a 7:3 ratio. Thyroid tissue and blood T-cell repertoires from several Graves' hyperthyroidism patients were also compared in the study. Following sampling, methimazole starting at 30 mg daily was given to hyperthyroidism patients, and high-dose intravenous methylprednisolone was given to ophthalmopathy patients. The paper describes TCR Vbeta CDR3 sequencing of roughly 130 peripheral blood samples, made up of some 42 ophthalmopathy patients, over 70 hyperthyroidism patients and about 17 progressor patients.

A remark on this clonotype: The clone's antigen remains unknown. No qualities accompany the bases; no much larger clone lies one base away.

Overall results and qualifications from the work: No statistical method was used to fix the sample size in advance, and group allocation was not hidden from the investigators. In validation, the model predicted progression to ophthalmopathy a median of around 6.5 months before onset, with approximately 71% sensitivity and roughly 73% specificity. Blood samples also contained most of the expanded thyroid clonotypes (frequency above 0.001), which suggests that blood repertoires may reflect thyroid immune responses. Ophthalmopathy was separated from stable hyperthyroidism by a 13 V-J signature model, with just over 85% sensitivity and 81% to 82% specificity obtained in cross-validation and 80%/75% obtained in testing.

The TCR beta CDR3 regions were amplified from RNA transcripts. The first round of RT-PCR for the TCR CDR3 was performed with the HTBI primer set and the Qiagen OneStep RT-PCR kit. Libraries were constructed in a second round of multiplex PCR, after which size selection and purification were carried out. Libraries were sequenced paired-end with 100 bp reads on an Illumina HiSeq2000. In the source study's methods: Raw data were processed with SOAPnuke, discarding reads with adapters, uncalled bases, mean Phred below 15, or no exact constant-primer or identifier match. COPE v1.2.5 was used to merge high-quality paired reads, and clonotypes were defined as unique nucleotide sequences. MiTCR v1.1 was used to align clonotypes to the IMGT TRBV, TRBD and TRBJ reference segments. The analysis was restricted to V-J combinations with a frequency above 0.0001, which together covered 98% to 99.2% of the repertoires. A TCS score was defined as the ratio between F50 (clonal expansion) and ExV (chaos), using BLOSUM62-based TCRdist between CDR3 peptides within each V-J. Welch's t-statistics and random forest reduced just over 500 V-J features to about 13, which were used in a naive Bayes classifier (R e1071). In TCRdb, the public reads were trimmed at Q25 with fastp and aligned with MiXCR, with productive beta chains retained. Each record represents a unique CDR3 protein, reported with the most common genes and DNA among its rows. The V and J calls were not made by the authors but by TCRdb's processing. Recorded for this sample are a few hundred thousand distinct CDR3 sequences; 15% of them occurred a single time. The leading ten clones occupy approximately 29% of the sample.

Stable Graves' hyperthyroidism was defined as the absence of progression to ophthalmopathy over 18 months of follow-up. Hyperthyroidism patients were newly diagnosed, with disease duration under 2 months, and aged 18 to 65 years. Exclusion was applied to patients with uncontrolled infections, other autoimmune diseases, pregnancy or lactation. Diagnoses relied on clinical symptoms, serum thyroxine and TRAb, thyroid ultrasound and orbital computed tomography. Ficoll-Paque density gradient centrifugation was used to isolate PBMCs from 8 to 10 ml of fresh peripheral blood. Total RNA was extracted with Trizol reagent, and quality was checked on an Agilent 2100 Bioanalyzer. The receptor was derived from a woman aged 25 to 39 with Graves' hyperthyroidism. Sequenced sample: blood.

The bases read TGTGCCAGCAGCTTTAGCGGGAGTGACTCCTACGAGCAGTACTTC. Its translation reads: CASSFSGSDSYEQYF. Recombination connected TRBV7-8 to TRBJ2-7; 9 middle bases align to TRBD2. There are 15 amino acids in the CDR3, from cysteine to phenylalanine inclusive. Here the CDR3 DNA is all that survives: 45 bases in frame from base 1. V is cut back by 3 bases and J by 0 bases, with 3 bases in the junction unmatched. CDR1 and CDR2 are drawn from the germline V gene: SGHVS, FQNEAQ.